This T cell receptor (beta chain) originates from a study of T cell responses to AZD1222 COVID-19 vaccine. V lost 3 bases to trimming and J lost 0 bases, with 4 bases between them. The CDR3 runs to 13 residues. Looked up from germline, CDR1 is WNHNN and CDR2 is SYGVQD (reference sequence). Sequencing used immunoSEQ multiplex PCR; TCRdb keeps in-frame clones, though not all of them. The table lists approximately 100,000 clones, approximately 88% of them singletons, with approximately 5.2% in the top ten. This specimen consisted of peripheral blood, obtained 28 days after the second AZD1222 dose. The sequence came from an adult who received the AZD1222 COVID-19 vaccine. The chain links TRBV10-1 to TRBJ2-3; no firm D call. The CDR3 DNA follows: TGCGCCAGCAGTGACTCGAGCACAGATACGCAGTATTTT. This translates into CASSDSSTDTQYF.